One T cell receptor (beta chain) is described in this entry. These data are taken from a study of Ad26.COV2.S vaccination and SARS-CoV-2 variants. Study-level information: Participants got Ad26.COV2.S intramuscularly, once or twice 56 days apart.

Trimming stripped 5 bases from V and 7 bases from J, with 18 bases between. In germline, CDR1 is MDHEN, CDR2 SYDVKM. The CDR3 is 14 amino acids. Method: immunoSEQ multiplex PCR; TCRdb's copy keeps in-frame clones and lacks some. The table lists 300,000 to 350,000 clones, roughly nine tenths of them singletons. Specified treatment: about 20 received Ad26.COV2.S at low or high dose, single or two shots; 5 received placebo; per-sample allocation not given. All samples were drawn on day 63, counting from the first vaccine or placebo injection. This receptor was identified in a person between 18 and 59 years old who received the Ad26.COV2.S COVID-19 vaccine or a placebo. This chain connects TRBV28 to TRBJ2-7; D is possibly TRBD1 (8 bases). This specimen consisted of peripheral blood, obtained in a trial of Ad26.COV2.S vaccine versus placebo. Written as DNA, the CDR3 is TGTGCCAGCAGTGAAATCACAGGGGGGGAAGAGCAGTACTTC. Translation gives CASSEITGGEEQYF.